The present T cell receptor beta chain was sequenced within a study of T cell repertoires in aging, cancer and after chemotherapy. Study-level background: Six age groups, ranging from 30 or younger to 70 or older, included the donors.

Multiplex touch-down PCR with TRB-A/B primers amplified rearranged V-D-J TRB sequences. MiXCR, run by TCRdb on the multiplex PCR reads, gives a single entry per CDR3 protein. The profile shows approximately 1,200 distinct CDR3 sequences, around 25% of them singletons. The CDR3 contains 14 residues. Per germline, CDR1 MNHEY and CDR2 SVGAGI. V shed 6 bases and J shed 5 bases, with 14 bases lying between them. Amplification of TCR beta used genomic DNA extracted from peripheral blood. By share, this clonotype counts as medium-sized. The receptor comes from a human donor with a solid tumor. The sequencing input was blood. The chain combines TRBV6-5 with TRBJ2-1; a weak D match, TRBD2 (6 bases). CDR3 in amino acids: CASSPSGLHNEQFF. In DNA form, the CDR3 reads TGTGCCAGCAGCCCGAGCGGGTTGCACAATGAGCAGTTCTTC.